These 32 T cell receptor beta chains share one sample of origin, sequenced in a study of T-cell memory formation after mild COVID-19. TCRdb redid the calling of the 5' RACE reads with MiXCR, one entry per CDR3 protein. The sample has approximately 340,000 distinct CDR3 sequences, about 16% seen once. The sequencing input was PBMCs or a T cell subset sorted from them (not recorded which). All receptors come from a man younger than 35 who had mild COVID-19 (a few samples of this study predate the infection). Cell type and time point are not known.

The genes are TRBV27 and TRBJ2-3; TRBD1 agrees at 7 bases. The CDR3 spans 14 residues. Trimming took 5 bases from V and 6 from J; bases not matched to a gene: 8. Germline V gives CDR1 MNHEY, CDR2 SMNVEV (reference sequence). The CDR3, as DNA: TGTGCCAGCAGTGGACAGGCTAACTGGGATACGCAGTATTTT. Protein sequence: CASSGQANWDTQYF.

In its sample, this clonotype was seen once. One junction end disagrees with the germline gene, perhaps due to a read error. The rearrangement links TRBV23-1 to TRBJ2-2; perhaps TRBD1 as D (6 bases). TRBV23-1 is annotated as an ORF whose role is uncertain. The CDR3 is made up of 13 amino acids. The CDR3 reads CASRQQGAGELFF. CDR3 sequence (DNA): TGCGCCAGCCGTCAACAGGGCGCCGGGGAGCTGTTTTTT.

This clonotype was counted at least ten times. The CDR3 loop is CASSPVGGGVTDTQYF. The CDR3 bases are TGCGCCAGCAGCCCGGTTGGCGGTGGAGTAACAGATACGCAGTATTTT. The V gene is TRBV5-1, the J gene TRBJ2-3, with D unclear. The CDR3 extends over 16 amino acids. V was clipped by 4 bases and J by 3 bases, with 18 bases between them. Germline CDR1 and CDR2: SGHRS and YFSETQ.

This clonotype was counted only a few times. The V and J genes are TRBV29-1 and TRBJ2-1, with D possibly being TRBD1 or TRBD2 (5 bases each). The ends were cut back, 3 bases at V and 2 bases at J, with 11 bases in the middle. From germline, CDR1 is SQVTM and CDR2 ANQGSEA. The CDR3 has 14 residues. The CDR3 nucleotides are TGCAGCGTTGACAGGGCGAGGGCCTACAATGAGCAGTTCTTC. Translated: CSVDRARAYNEQFF.

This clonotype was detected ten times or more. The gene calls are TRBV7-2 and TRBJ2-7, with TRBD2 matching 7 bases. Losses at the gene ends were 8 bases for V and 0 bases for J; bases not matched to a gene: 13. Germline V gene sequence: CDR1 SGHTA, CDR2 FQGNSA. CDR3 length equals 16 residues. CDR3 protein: CASGEGERGSSYEQYF. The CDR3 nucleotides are TGTGCCAGCGGGGAGGGCGAGCGGGGTAGCTCCTACGAGCAGTACTTC.

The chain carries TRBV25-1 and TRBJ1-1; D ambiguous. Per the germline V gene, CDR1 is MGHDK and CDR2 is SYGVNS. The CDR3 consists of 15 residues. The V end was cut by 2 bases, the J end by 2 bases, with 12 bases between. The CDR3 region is CASSETRVSNTEAFF. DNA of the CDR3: TGTGCCAGCAGTGAAACTCGGGTCTCCAACACTGAAGCTTTCTTT.

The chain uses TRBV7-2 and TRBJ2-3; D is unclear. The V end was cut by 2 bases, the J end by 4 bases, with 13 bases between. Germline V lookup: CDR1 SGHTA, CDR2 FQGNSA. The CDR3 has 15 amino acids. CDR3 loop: CASSLNPPGADTQYF. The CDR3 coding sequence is TGTGCCAGCAGCTTAAACCCCCCAGGCGCAGATACGCAGTATTTT. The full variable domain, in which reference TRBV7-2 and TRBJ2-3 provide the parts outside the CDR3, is GAGVSQSPSNKVTEKGKDVELRCDPISGHTALYWYRQSLGQGLEFLIYFQGNSAPDKSGLPSDRFSAERTGGSVSTLTIQRTQQEDSAVYLCASSLNPPGADTQYFGPGTRLTVL.

This CDR3 is CASSPRNEETQYF. CDR3 nucleotide sequence: TGTGCCAGCAGCCCTAGAAACGAGGAGACCCAGTACTTC. The rearrangement links TRBV3-1 to TRBJ2-5; D call uncertain. CDR1 and CDR2 (germline): LGHDT, YNNKEL (reference sequence). Trimming took 4 bases from V and 5 from J, leaving 11 bases between them. This CDR3 has 13 amino acids.

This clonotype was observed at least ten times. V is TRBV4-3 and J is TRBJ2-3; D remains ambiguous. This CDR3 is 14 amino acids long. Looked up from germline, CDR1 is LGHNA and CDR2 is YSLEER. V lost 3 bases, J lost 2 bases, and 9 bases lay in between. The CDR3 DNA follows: TGCGCCAGCAGCCATGATACCAACACAGATACGCAGTATTTT. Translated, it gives CASSHDTNTDTQYF.

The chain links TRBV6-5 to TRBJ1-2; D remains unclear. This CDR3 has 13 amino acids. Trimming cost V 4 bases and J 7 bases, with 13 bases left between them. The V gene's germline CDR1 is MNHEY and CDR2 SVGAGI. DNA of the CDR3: TGTGCCAGCAGTTCCCGGTCCATTCCTGGCTACACCTTC. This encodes CASSSRSIPGYTF.

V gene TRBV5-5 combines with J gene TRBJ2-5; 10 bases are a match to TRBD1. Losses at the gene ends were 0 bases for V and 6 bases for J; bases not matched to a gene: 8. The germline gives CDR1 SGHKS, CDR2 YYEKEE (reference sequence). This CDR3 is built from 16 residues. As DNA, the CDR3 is TGTGCCAGCAGCTTGGCGTTAGGACAGGGGGGAAAGACCCAGTACTTC. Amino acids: CASSLALGQGGKTQYF.

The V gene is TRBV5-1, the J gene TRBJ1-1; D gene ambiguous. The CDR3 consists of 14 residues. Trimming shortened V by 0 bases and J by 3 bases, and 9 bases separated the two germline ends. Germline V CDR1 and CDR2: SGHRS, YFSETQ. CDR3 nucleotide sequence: TGCGCCAGCAGCTTGGGACCCCTGGACACTGAAGCTTTCTTT. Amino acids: CASSLGPLDTEAFF.

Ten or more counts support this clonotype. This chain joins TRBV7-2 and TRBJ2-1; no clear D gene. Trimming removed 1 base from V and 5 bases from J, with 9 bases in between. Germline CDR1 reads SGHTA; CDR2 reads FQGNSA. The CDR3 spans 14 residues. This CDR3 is CASSLVGPDNEQFF. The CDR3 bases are TGTGCCAGCAGCTTAGTGGGTCCCGACAATGAGCAGTTCTTC.

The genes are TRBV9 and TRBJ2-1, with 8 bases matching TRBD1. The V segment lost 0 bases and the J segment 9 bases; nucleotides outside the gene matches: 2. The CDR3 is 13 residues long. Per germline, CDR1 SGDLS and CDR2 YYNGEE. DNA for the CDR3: TGTGCCAGCAGCGTAGACACAGGGGGTGAGCAGTTCTTC. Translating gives CASSVDTGGEQFF.

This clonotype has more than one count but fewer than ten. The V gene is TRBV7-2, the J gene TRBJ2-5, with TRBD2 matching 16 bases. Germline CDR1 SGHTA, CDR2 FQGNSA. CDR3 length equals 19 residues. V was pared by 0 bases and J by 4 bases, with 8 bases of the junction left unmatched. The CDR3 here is CASSLAAQGLAGGLETQYF. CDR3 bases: TGTGCCAGCAGCTTAGCTGCCCAGGGACTAGCGGGGGGGCTAGAGACCCAGTACTTC.

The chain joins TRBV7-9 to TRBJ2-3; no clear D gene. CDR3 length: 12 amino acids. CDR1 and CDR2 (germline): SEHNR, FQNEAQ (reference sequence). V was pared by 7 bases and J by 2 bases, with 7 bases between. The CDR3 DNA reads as TGTGCCAGCAACCTGCCCACAGATACGCAGTATTTT. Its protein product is CASNLPTDTQYF. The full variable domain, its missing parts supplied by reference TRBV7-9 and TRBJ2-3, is DTGVSQNPRHKITKRGQNVTFRCDPISEHNRLYWYRQTLGQGPEFLTYFQNEAQLEKSRLLSDRFSAERPKGSFSTLEIQRTEQGDSAMYLCASNLPTDTQYFGPGTRLTVL.

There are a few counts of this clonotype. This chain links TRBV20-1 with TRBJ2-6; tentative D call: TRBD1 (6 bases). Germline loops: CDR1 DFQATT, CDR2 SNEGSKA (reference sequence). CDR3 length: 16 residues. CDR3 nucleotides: TGCAGCTTAGAGACAGGAGCTCGCTCTGGGGCCAACGTCCTGACTTTC. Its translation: CSLETGARSGANVLTF.

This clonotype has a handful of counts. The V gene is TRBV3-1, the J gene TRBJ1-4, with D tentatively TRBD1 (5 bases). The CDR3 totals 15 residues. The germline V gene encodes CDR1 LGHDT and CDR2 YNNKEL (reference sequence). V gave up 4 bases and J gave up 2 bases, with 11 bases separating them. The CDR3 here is CASSRLKGTNEKLFF. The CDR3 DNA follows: TGTGCCAGCAGCCGATTGAAGGGGACTAATGAAAAACTGTTTTTT.

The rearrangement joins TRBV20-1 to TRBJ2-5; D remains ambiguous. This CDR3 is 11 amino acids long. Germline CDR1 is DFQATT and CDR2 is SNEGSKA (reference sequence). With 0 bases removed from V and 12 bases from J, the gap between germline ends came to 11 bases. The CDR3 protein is CSARDYGRKYF. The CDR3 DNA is TGCAGTGCTAGAGATTACGGCAGGAAGTACTTC.

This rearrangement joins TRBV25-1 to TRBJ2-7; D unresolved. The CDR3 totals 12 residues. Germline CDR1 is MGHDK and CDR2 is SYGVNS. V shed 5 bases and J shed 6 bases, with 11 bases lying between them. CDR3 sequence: CASSSGATEQYF. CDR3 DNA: TGTGCCAGCAGTTCGGGCGCCACCGAGCAGTACTTC.

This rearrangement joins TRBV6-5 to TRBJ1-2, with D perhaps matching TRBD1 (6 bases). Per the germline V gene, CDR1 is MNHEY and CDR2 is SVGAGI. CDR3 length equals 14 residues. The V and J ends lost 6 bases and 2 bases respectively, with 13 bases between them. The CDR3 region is CASSGTHTNYGYTF. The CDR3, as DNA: TGTGCCAGCAGCGGGACACATACCAACTATGGCTACACCTTC.

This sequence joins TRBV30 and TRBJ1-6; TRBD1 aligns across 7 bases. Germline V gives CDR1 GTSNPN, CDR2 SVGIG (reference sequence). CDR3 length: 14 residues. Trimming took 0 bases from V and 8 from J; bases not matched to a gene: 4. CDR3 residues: CAWSVLTGDSPLHF. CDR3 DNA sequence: TGTGCCTGGAGTGTACTAACAGGGGATTCACCCCTCCACTTT. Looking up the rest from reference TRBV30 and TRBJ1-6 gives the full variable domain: SQTIHQWPATLVQPVGSPLSLECTVEGTSNPNLYWYRQAAGRGLQLLFYSVGIGQISSEVPQNLSASRPQDRQFILSSKKLLLSDSGFYLCAWSVLTGDSPLHFGNGTRLTVT.

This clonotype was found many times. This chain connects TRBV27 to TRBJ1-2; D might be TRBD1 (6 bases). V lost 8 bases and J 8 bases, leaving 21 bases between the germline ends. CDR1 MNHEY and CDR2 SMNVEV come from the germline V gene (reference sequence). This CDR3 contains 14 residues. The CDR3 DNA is TGTGCCAGCTCAACCTGGGGGGGCAGGGCGGGCTACACCTTC. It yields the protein CASSTWGGRAGYTF.

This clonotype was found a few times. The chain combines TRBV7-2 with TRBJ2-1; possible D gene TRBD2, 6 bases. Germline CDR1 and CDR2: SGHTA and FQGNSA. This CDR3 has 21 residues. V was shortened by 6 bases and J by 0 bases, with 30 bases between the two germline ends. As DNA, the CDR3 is TGTGCCAGCAGTTCCCCCGTTTGGGCTAGCGAAACGCGGGGCTCCTACAATGAGCAGTTCTTC. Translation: CASSSPVWASETRGSYNEQFF.

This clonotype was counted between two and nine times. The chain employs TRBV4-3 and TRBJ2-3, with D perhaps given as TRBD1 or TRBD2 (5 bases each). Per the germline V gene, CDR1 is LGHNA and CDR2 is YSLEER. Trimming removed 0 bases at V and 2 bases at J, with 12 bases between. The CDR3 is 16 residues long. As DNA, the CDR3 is TGCGCCAGCAGCCAAGAACAGGACTCCTTCACAGATACGCAGTATTTT. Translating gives CASSQEQDSFTDTQYF.

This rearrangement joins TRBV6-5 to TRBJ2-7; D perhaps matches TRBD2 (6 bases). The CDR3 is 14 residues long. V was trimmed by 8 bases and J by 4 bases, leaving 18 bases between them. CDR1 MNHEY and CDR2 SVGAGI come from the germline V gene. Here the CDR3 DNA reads TGTGCCAGCTCTCAATTCGGGGGAGGATACGAGCAGTACTTC. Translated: CASSQFGGGYEQYF.

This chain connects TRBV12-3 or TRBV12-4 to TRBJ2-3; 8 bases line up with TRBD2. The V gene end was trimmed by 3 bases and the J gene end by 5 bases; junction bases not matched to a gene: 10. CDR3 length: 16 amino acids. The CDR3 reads CASSLYPGGQGDTQYF. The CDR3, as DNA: TGTGCCAGCAGTTTGTACCCGGGGGGGCAAGGAGATACGCAGTATTTT.

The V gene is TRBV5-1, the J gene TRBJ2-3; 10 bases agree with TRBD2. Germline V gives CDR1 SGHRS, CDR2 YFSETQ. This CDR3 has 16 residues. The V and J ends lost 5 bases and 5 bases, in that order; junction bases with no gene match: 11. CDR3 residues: CASRAFSGGAGDTQYF. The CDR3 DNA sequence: TGCGCCAGCAGGGCCTTCAGCGGGGGGGCTGGAGATACGCAGTATTTT.

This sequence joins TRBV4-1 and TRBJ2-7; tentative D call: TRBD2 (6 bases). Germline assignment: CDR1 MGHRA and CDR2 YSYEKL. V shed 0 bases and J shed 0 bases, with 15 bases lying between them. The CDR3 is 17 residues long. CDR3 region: CASSQDTSYGGSYEQYF. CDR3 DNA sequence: TGCGCCAGCAGCCAAGATACATCTTACGGGGGCTCCTACGAGCAGTACTTC.

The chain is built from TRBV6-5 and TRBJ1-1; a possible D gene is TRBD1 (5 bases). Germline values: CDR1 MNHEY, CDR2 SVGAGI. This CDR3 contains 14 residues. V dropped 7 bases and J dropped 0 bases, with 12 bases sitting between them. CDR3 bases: TGTGCCAGCAACCCGGGACCGATGAACACTGAAGCTTTCTTT. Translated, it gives CASNPGPMNTEAFF.

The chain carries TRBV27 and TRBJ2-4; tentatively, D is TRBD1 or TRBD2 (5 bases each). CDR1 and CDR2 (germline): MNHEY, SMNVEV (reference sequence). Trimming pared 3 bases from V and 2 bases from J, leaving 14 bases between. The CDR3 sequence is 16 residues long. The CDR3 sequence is CASSFSGAISKNIQYF. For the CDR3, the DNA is TGTGCCAGCAGTTTTTCCGGGGCGATCTCCAAAAACATTCAGTACTTC.

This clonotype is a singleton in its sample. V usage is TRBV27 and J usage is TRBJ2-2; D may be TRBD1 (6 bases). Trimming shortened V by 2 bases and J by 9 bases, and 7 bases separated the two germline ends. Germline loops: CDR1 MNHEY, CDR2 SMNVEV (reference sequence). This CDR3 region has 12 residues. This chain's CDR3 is CASSLRDRELFF. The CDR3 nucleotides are TGTGCCAGCAGTTTAAGGGACAGGGAGCTGTTTTTT.